The source of this T cell receptor beta chain is a study of cytomegalovirus exposure and HLA in healthy donors. Study-wide points: Associated with cytomegalovirus, according to the listing, were about 160 TCR beta chains. Presence/absence comparisons presumed near-even sequencing depth among donors.

V lost 3 bases and J 1 base, leaving 7 bases between the germline ends. This CDR3 comprises 13 residues. The V gene's germline CDR1 is SGHAT and CDR2 FQDESV (reference sequence). In the PCR, 60 Vbeta and 13 Jbeta primers were used. Profiling relied on immunoSEQ multiplex PCR, and the TCRdb table lists in-frame clones only, not all of them. The sample shows roughly 45,000 clones, approximately 57% of them seen only once. As regards this clone: The antigen remains undetermined.

The sequence was obtained from a man in his 60s in good health and CMV-seropositive. The J gene is TRBJ2-7, the V gene TRBV11-1; a weak D match, TRBD2 (5 bases). The sequenced material came from PBMCs. In DNA, the CDR3 is TGTGCCAGCAGCTTCGGACTGTCCTACGAGCAGTACTTC. Protein: CASSFGLSYEQYF.